Following are 24 T cell receptor beta chains from one sample sequenced in a study of CD8 T cells in Susac syndrome. RNA in amounts of roughly 0.5 to 1 ug was reverse transcribed with random hexamers. MiXCR, applied by TCRdb to the immunoSEQ multiplex PCR reads, yields one record per CDR3 protein. The sample lists around 200,000 distinct CDR3 sequences, approximately 90% occurring once. Sequenced: CD8+ T cells from PBMCs. The receptors come from a human donor with multiple sclerosis.

V is TRBV10-3 and J is TRBJ1-6, with D unresolved. CDR3 size: 16 residues. Trimming pared 9 bases from V and 10 bases from J, leaving 25 bases between. CDR1 and CDR2 (germline): ENHRY, SYGVKD. The CDR3 DNA follows: TGTGCCATAGGTACGGGCGGAGCGGCAGGTAGCTCACCCCTCCACTTT. It encodes CAIGTGGAAGSSPLHF.

The chain joins TRBV5-1 to TRBJ1-1; D may be TRBD1 (6 bases). This CDR3 is 13 amino acids long. Trimming removed 4 bases at V and 6 bases at J, with 13 bases between. Germline V lookup: CDR1 SGHRS, CDR2 YFSETQ. DNA of the CDR3: TGCGCCAGCAGCCAACAGGGTGGCGCTGAAGCTTTCTTT. It yields the protein CASSQQGGAEAFF. The whole variable domain, filled in from reference TRBV5-1 and TRBJ1-1, reads KAGVTQTPRYLIKTRGQQVTLSCSPISGHRSVSWYQQTPGQGLQFLFEYFSETQRNKGNFPGRFSGRQFSNSRSEMNVSTLELGDSALYLCASSQQGGAEAFFGQGTRLTVV.

CDR3 bases: TGCGCCAGCAGCCAAGCAGGCCCTAATGAGCAGTTCTTC. It encodes CASSQAGPNEQFF. The chain links TRBV4-1 to TRBJ2-1; no clear D gene. Germline V gene lookup returns CDR1 MGHRA and CDR2 YSYEKL. V lost 1 base and J lost 7, with 8 bases in between. The CDR3 consists of 13 residues.

The gene calls are TRBV5-6 and TRBJ2-5; D not certain. V was pared by 4 bases and J by 1 base, with 11 bases between. The CDR3 covers 14 residues. CDR1 is SGHDT, CDR2 YYEEEE, per germline. The CDR3 reads CASSRDGPQETQYF. CDR3 bases: TGTGCCAGCAGCCGCGACGGGCCCCAAGAGACCCAGTACTTC. The variable domain in full, with the rest retrieved from reference TRBV5-6 and TRBJ2-5, is DAGVTQSPTHLIKTRGQQVTLRCSPKSGHDTVSWYQQALGQGPQFIFQYYEEEERQRGNFPDRFSGHQFPNYSSELNVNALLLGDSALYLCASSRDGPQETQYFGPGTRLLVL.

The rearrangement joins TRBV20-1 to TRBJ2-1; D not resolved. The V end was cut by 3 bases, the J end by 0 bases, with 3 bases between. The V gene's germline CDR1 is DFQATT and CDR2 SNEGSKA (reference sequence). There are 12 residues in the CDR3. The CDR3 sequence: CSASDSYNEQFF. The CDR3 DNA sequence: TGCAGTGCTAGTGACTCCTACAATGAGCAGTTCTTC.

V gene TRBV9 combines with J gene TRBJ1-5; weak D call: TRBD1 (6 bases). Germline CDR1 reads SGDLS; CDR2 reads YYNGEE. Trimming cost V 0 bases and J 7 bases, with 14 bases left between them. The CDR3 runs to 15 residues. The CDR3 spells CASSVDGGLSQPQHF. The CDR3 nucleotides are TGTGCCAGCAGCGTAGACGGGGGGCTTAGCCAGCCCCAGCATTTT.

This chain connects TRBV7-8 to TRBJ2-7; 9 nucleotides align to TRBD1. The CDR3 contains 15 residues. Germline-derived CDR1 and CDR2 are SGHVS and FQNEAQ. Trimming took 5 bases from V and 5 from J; bases not matched to a gene: 10. CDR3 sequence reads: CASSKPGQGRHEQYF. CDR3 DNA sequence: TGTGCCAGCAGCAAGCCGGGACAGGGTAGACACGAGCAGTACTTC.

The chain joins TRBV20-1 to TRBJ2-7, with D perhaps TRBD2 (6 bases). Germline V gives CDR1 DFQATT, CDR2 SNEGSKA (reference sequence). The CDR3 totals 15 residues. V lost 6 bases and J 1 base, leaving 19 bases between the germline ends. CDR3 in amino acids: CSALPGSSGSYEQYF. The CDR3 nucleotides read TGCAGTGCCCTACCCGGATCGAGCGGGTCCTACGAGCAGTACTTC.

This clonotype was picked up one time. The chain joins TRBV5-4 to TRBJ2-1, with D unclear. Germline CDR1 reads SGHNT; CDR2 reads YYREEE (reference sequence). This CDR3 is built from 13 residues. V was trimmed by 6 bases and J by 9 bases, leaving 16 bases between them. CDR3 sequence: CASTRKGMGEQFF. The CDR3 DNA sequence: TGTGCCAGCACCCGGAAGGGAATGGGTGAGCAGTTCTTC. The full variable domain, its missing parts supplied by reference TRBV5-4 and TRBJ2-1, is ETGVTQSPTHLIKTRGQQVTLRCSSQSGHNTVSWYQQALGQGPQFIFQYYREEENGRGNFPPRFSGLQFPNYSSELNVNALELDDSALYLCASTRKGMGEQFFGPGTRLTVL.

The chain is built from TRBV10-2 and TRBJ1-1; unclear D gene. V lost 6 bases, J lost 1 base, and 6 bases lay in between. Per germline, CDR1 WSHSY and CDR2 SAAADI. CDR3 length: 12 amino acids. CDR3 bases: TGCGCCAGCAGGGGCCAGAACACTGAAGCTTTCTTT. This gives the protein CASRGQNTEAFF.

The chain joins TRBV15 to TRBJ2-2; D unclear. V was pared by 2 bases and J by 6 bases, with 7 bases between. The CDR3 runs 13 residues. Germline values: CDR1 LNHNV, CDR2 YYDKDF (reference sequence). CDR3 sequence reads: CATSRRVSGELFF. CDR3 coding DNA: TGTGCCACCAGCAGACGAGTATCCGGGGAGCTGTTTTTT. The whole variable domain, remainder taken from reference TRBV15 and TRBJ2-2, is DAMVIQNPRYQVTQFGKPVTLSCSQTLNHNVMYWYQQKSSQAPKLLFHYYDKDFNNEADTPDNFQSRRPNTSFCFLDIRSPGLGDTAMYLCATSRRVSGELFFGEGSRLTVL.

V and J are TRBV20-1 and TRBJ2-2, with D possibly being TRBD2 (5 bases). This CDR3 is built from 13 residues. Trimming cost V 3 bases and J 7 bases, with 12 bases left between them. CDR1 is DFQATT, CDR2 SNEGSKA, per germline (reference sequence). The CDR3 here is CSASRADGGELFF. The CDR3 DNA reads TGCAGTGCTAGTCGAGCGGACGGCGGGGAGCTGTTTTTT.

The rearrangement joins TRBV10-3 to TRBJ2-5, with 8 positions matching TRBD2. The CDR3 covers 16 residues. V trimming: 4 bases; J trimming: 2 bases; junction bases outside the gene matches: 9. The germline V gene has CDR1 ENHRY and CDR2 SYGVKD. CDR3 amino acids: CAISGVSGDIQETQYF. The CDR3 DNA sequence: TGTGCCATCAGTGGGGTTAGCGGGGATATTCAAGAGACCCAGTACTTC.

CDR3 coding DNA: TGTGCCAGCTCACGACTAGCGGGAAAATCCTACAATGAGCAGTTCTTC. This gives the protein CASSRLAGKSYNEQFF. The genes are TRBV2 and TRBJ2-1; TRBD2 agrees at 11 bases. V lost 8 bases to trimming and J lost 1 base; unmatched junction nucleotides: 7. The CDR3 is 16 amino acids. Per the germline V gene, CDR1 is SNHLY and CDR2 is FYNNEI.

This chain connects TRBV7-9 to TRBJ2-2; D call uncertain. There are 13 residues in the CDR3. Germline loops: CDR1 SEHNR, CDR2 FQNEAQ (reference sequence). The V gene lost 4 bases and the J gene lost 6 bases, with 9 bases spanning the gap. The DNA of the CDR3 is TGTGCCAGCAGCTCCCCGAGTTCCGGGGAGCTGTTTTTT. Encoded protein: CASSSPSSGELFF.

This sequence joins TRBV20-1 and TRBJ1-5, with 10 bases matching TRBD1. Per germline, CDR1 DFQATT and CDR2 SNEGSKA (reference sequence). There are 14 residues in the CDR3. With V trimmed by 5 bases and J by 4 bases, 5 bases remained unmatched. The DNA of the CDR3 is TGCAGTGCTCCCGGACAGGGGGGTAATCAGCCCCAGCATTTT. It translates to CSAPGQGGNQPQHF.

The rearrangement links TRBV5-6 to TRBJ2-3; tentatively, D is TRBD1 (6 bases). Germline-derived CDR1 and CDR2 are SGHDT and YYEEEE. The V gene lost 4 bases and the J gene lost 5 bases, with 14 bases spanning the gap. CDR3 size: 14 residues. CDR3 amino acids: CASSPGVRLDTQYF. As DNA, the CDR3 is TGTGCCAGCAGCCCAGGGGTGCGACTAGATACGCAGTATTTT. The variable domain in full, completed from reference TRBV5-6 and TRBJ2-3, reads DAGVTQSPTHLIKTRGQQVTLRCSPKSGHDTVSWYQQALGQGPQFIFQYYEEEERQRGNFPDRFSGHQFPNYSSELNVNALLLGDSALYLCASSPGVRLDTQYFGPGTRLTVL.

V and J are TRBV3-1 and TRBJ2-1, with 10 bases matching TRBD2. CDR3 length: 18 residues. J lost 14 bases, V lost 0 bases, and 19 bases had no gene match. Germline V lookup: CDR1 LGHDT, CDR2 YNNKEL (reference sequence). The CDR3 nucleotides are TGTGCCAGCAGCCAAGATCGGGGTCGAGCTAGCGGGAGTGTCGTGGAGTTCTTC. Its protein product is CASSQDRGRASGSVVEFF.

The chain is built from TRBV6-1 and TRBJ2-7; 9 nucleotides line up with TRBD1. CDR3 length: 15 residues. Germline-derived CDR1 and CDR2 are MNHNS and SASEGT. V lost 5 bases and J lost 5; bases outside the gene matches: 10. CDR3 protein: CASSSWTGDRDEQYF. In DNA form, the CDR3 reads TGTGCCAGCAGTTCTTGGACAGGGGATAGAGACGAGCAGTACTTC.

The gene calls are TRBV12-5 and TRBJ2-7; D might be TRBD2 (5 bases). Trimming took 6 bases from V and 3 from J, leaving 18 bases between them. CDR3 length: 15 amino acids. CDR1 and CDR2 (germline): LGHNT, FRNRAP. CDR3 amino acids: CASGPTPGMHYEQYF. CDR3 nucleotides: TGTGCTAGTGGCCCCACCCCGGGAATGCACTACGAGCAGTACTTC. Full variable domain (outside the CDR3, taken from reference TRBV12-5 and TRBJ2-7): DARVTQTPRHKVTEMGQEVTMRCQPILGHNTVFWYRQTMMQGLELLAYFRNRAPLDDSGMPKDRFSAEMPDATLATLKIQPSEPRDSAVYFCASGPTPGMHYEQYFGPGTRLTVT.

The rearrangement joins TRBV27 to TRBJ2-1; D is unresolved. Trimming took off 5 bases at V and 4 bases at J, with 18 bases between the two ends. Germline-derived CDR1 and CDR2 are MNHEY and SMNVEV (reference sequence). CDR3 size: 16 residues. CDR3 sequence reads: CASSPAGQRTYNEQFF. As DNA, the CDR3 is TGTGCCAGCAGTCCCGCAGGTCAGAGAACATACAATGAGCAGTTCTTC.

For the CDR3, the DNA is TGTGCCAGCAGTTCCGTACAGGGGGCGCGCTACACCTTC. This codes for CASSSVQGARYTF. The chain is built from TRBV6-5 and TRBJ1-2; 9 bases line up with TRBD1. The J segment lost 9 bases and the V segment lost 4 bases, leaving 6 bases of the junction unmatched. The CDR3 covers 13 residues. Per germline, CDR1 MNHEY and CDR2 SVGAGI.

The rearrangement uses TRBV9 and TRBJ2-1; D uncertain. Germline assignment: CDR1 SGDLS and CDR2 YYNGEE. The CDR3 has 12 amino acids. V was trimmed by 0 bases and J by 8 bases, leaving 6 bases between them. CDR3 bases: TGTGCCAGCAGCGTAGACGGCGATGAGCAGTTCTTC. Translating gives CASSVDGDEQFF. The full variable domain, rest sourced from reference TRBV9 and TRBJ2-1, is DSGVTQTPKHLITATGQRVTLRCSPRSGDLSVYWYQQSLDQGLQFLIQYYNGEERAKGNILERFSAQQFPDLHSELNLSSLELGDSALYFCASSVDGDEQFFGPGTRLTVL.

V and J are TRBV29-1 and TRBJ2-5; TRBD1 might be the D (6 bases). Trimming left V 0 bases short and J 9 bases short, with 17 bases between. From germline, CDR1 is SQVTM and CDR2 ANQGSEA. This CDR3 has 14 residues. Here the CDR3 DNA reads TGCAGCGTTGAAGAGGGGGCCCGGCCCCGGGCCCAGTACTTC. Translated: CSVEEGARPRAQYF.